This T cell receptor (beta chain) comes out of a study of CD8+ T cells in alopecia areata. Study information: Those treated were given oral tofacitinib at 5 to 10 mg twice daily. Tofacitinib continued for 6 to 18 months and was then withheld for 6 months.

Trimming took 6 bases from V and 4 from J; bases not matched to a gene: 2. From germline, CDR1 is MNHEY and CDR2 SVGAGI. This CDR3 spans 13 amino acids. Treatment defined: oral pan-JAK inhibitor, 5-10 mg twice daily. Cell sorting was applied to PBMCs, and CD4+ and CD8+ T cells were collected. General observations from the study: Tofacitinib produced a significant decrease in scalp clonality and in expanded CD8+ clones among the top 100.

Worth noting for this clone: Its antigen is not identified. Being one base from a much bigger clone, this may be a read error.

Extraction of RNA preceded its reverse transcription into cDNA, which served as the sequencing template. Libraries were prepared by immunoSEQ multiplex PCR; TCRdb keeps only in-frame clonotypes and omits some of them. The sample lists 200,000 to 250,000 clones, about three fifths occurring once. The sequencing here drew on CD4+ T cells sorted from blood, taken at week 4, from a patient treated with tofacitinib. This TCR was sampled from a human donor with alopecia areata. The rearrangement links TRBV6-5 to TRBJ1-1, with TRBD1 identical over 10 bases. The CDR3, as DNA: TGTGCCAGCAGCAGGACAGGGGGCACTGAAGCTTTCTTT. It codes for CASSRTGGTEAFF.